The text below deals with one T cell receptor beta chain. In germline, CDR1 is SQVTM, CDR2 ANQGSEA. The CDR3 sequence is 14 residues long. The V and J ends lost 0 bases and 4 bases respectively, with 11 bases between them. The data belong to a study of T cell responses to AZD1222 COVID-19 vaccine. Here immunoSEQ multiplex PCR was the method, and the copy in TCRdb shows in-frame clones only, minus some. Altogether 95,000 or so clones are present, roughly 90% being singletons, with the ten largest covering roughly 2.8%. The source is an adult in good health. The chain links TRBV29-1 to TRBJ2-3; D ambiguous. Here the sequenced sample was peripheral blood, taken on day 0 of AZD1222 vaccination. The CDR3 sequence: CSVEDGVFPDTQYF. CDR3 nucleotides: TGCAGCGTTGAAGATGGAGTCTTTCCAGATACGCAGTATTTT.